This TCR beta chain was sequenced for a study of T cell responses to AZD1222 COVID-19 vaccine. In germline, CDR1 is SGHTA, CDR2 FQGNSA. Trimming cost V 0 bases and J 13 bases; bases outside gene matches: 13. CDR3 length: 16 residues. Sequencing used immunoSEQ multiplex PCR; TCRdb keeps in-frame clones, though not all of them. The sample lists some 150,000 clones; about 90% were seen once. Findings and caveats of the study: Unmutated regions of variants are reportedly targeted by nearly half of spike-specific TCRs. Regions 160-218 and 743-854 held dominance among vaccine-associated CD4 TCRs, which spanned spike. White British donors predominated, females outnumbered males, and clonal diversity was possibly underestimated.

Comment on this clone: Its antigen is still unknown.

The source was peripheral blood, collected on day 0 of AZD1222 vaccination. The TCR originated in an adult in good health. The chain is built from TRBV7-2 and TRBJ2-3; TRBD2 matches at 10 bases. The CDR3 DNA sequence: TGTGCCAGCAGCTTAGCGCCGGCTAGCGGGAGCCATGAAGAGTATTTT. Its translation is CASSLAPASGSHEEYF.